The sequence of this TCR beta chain was determined in a study of Graves' ophthalmopathy and Graves' hyperthyroidism. Serum thyroxine and TRAb, along with clinical symptoms, thyroid ultrasound and orbital computed tomography, were what diagnosis relied on. Whole-study findings and limits: Clonotypes were expanded in thyroid at above 0.001 frequency, and most also appeared in blood. Using 13 signatures, a model distinguished ophthalmopathy from stable hyperthyroidism, reaching around 88% sensitivity and about 81% specificity. Its predictions of ophthalmopathy progression gave the model almost 71% sensitivity and 72.22% specificity.

The TCR beta CDR3 regions underwent amplification from RNA transcripts. A first-round RT-PCR used HTBI primers, followed by a second-round multiplex PCR. TCRdb reprocessed the multiplex PCR reads via MiXCR and lists one record per CDR3 protein. The data show 200,000 to 300,000 distinct CDR3 sequences, with approximately 42% seen just once and less than 60% held by the top ten. Trimming stripped 5 bases from V and 7 bases from J, with 17 bases between. The CDR3 has 14 residues. CDR1 LNHDA and CDR2 SQIVND come from the germline V gene (reference sequence). This clonotype was detected once. As yet, its antigen is unknown.

This chain joins TRBV19 and TRBJ2-5; a possible D gene is TRBD2 (7 bases). The TCR comes from an adult man with Graves' ophthalmopathy. Sequencing was done on a sample of peripheral blood. DNA of the CDR3: TGTGCCAGTAGTCCTCGCGGGGGCCGGAGGACCCAGTACTTC. Residues: CASSPRGGRRTQYF. The variable domain in full, completed from reference TRBV19 and TRBJ2-5, reads DGGITQSPKYLFRKEGQNVTLSCEQNLNHDAMYWYRQDPGQGLRLIYYSQIVNDFQKGDIAEGYSVSREKKESFPLTVTSAQKNPTAFYLCASSPRGGRRTQYFGPGTRLLVL.